This T cell receptor beta chain was captured by sequencing in a study of long-term antiretroviral therapy in people with HIV. General study results and limits: Transplant donor controls retained higher diversity, though diversity increased after ART. No data were available on ART adherence, viral resistance or therapy changes.

The study drew at least one pre-ART and at least two post-ART PBMC samples from every donor. The immunoSEQ assay was v3.0, run at survey level. Sequenced by immunoSEQ multiplex PCR; TCRdb stores in-frame clones only, minus some. The repertoire holds 40,000 or so clones, with 82% as singletons. About this clone itself: Antigen specificity is unknown.

Germline CDR1 reads SEHNR; CDR2 reads FQNEAQ (reference sequence). There are 12 residues in the CDR3. V was shortened by 4 bases and J by 5 bases, with 8 bases between the two germline ends. This chain connects TRBV7-9 to TRBJ1-1, with TRBD1 as a possible D gene (5 bases). This material consisted of unsorted PBMCs, taken 0.3 years after starting antiretroviral therapy. This receptor was obtained from a man younger than 35 with HIV. The CDR3 sequence is CASSSGGTEAFF. The CDR3 DNA sequence: TGTGCCAGCAGCTCCGGGGGGACTGAAGCTTTCTTT.